This entry lists 17 T cell receptor beta chains sequenced from one sample in a study of T cell repertoires in cytomegalovirus infection. TCRdb itself ran the reads through MiXCR, one entry per CDR3 protein. Of about 890,000 distinct CDR3 sequences in the sample, 31% were seen once. For these TCRs, the target antigens are not known. The source was cultured CD8+ T cells from PBMCs, collected from culture after CMV antigen stimulation. These TCRs come from a human donor in good health (CMV status not recorded). Some clones in this sample may be carry-over from other donors' samples.

This clonotype was observed a few times. The rearrangement joins TRBV18 to TRBJ2-7; D uncertain. Germline CDR1 KGHSH, CDR2 LQKENI. Trimming took 1 base from V and 5 from J, leaving 3 bases between them. CDR3 length: 11 amino acids. CDR3 protein: CASSPRHEQYV. Written as DNA, the CDR3 is TGTGCCAGCTCACCACGGCACGAGCAGTACGTC.

This chain uses TRBV29-1 with TRBJ2-2; no clear D. The V gene lost 5 bases and the J gene lost 1 base, with 8 bases spanning the gap. Germline CDR1 reads SQVTM; CDR2 reads ANQGSEA. The CDR3 is made up of 13 amino acids. Here the CDR3 reads CSVFRRNTGELFF. For the CDR3, the DNA is TGCAGCGTTTTCAGGCGGAACACCGGGGAGCTGTTTTTT.

The chain carries TRBV6-5 and TRBJ1-2; tentatively, D is TRBD1 (5 bases). V lost 6 bases to trimming and J lost 8 bases, with 16 bases between them. The CDR3 sequence is 13 residues long. CDR1 is MNHEY and CDR2 is SVGAGI in the germline V gene. The CDR3 nucleotides are TGTGCCAGCAGCCTGCGGGGGGACTCGGGCTACACCTTC. Translated, it gives CASSLRGDSGYTF.

This chain joins TRBV6-7 and TRBJ1-1; TRBD1 is a possible D gene (5 bases). TRBV6-7 is classed as an ORF, of uncertain function. The V end lost 5 bases, the J end lost 4 bases, and 11 bases lay between the germline ends. The CDR3 contains 13 residues. The CDR3 DNA reads TGTGCCAGCAGTCCAGGGACTTCCACTGAAGCTTTCTTT. Translation: CASSPGTSTEAFF.

The chain links TRBV3-1 to TRBJ2-7, with D uncertain. Germline V lookup: CDR1 LGHDT, CDR2 YNNKEL (reference sequence). Trimming pared 1 base from V and 2 bases from J, leaving 15 bases between. CDR3 size: 16 residues. CDR3 nucleotides: TGTGCCAGCAGCCAAGGAAGGAGAGACAAGACCTACGAGCAGTACTTC. It translates to CASSQGRRDKTYEQYF.

The chain joins TRBV10-3 to TRBJ2-3, with 7 bases fitting TRBD2. The V segment lost 2 bases and the J segment 2 bases; nucleotides outside the gene matches: 7. The V gene's germline CDR1 is ENHRY and CDR2 SYGVKD. This CDR3 is 16 amino acids long. CDR3 nucleotides: TGTGCCATCAGTGAGGATGCGGGGGAGATCACAGATACGCAGTATTTT. This encodes CAISEDAGEITDTQYF.

This clonotype was found once. The chain couples TRBV24-1 to TRBJ2-7; a possible D gene is TRBD1 (6 bases). Germline V gene lookup returns CDR1 KGHDR and CDR2 SFDVKD. The CDR3 loop spans 15 amino acids. V was cut by 6 bases and J by 1 base, with 15 bases left in between. The CDR3 nucleotides are TGTGCCACCAGTCACCTAGAGGACAGTTCCTACGAGCAGTACGTC. This translates into CATSHLEDSSYEQYV.

J is TRBJ2-1 and V is TRBV15, with 11 bases that match TRBD1. In germline, CDR1 is LNHNV, CDR2 YYDKDF (reference sequence). Trimming took 6 bases from V and 10 from J; bases not matched to a gene: 14. The length of the CDR3 is 16 residues. CDR3 DNA: TGTGCCACCAGGAGTCAGGACAGGGGGCAAATAGGGGAGCAGTTCTTC. Its protein product is CATRSQDRGQIGEQFF.

The rearrangement joins TRBV4-3 to TRBJ2-3, with D possibly TRBD2 on 7 matching bases. This CDR3 spans 17 amino acids. Trimming took off 1 base at V and 2 bases at J, with 16 bases between the two ends. The V gene's germline CDR1 is LGHNA and CDR2 YSLEER. The CDR3 DNA reads TGCGCCAGCAGCCAAGGTGGTGGGGGGGCTCCCACAGATACGCAGTATTTT. It translates to CASSQGGGGAPTDTQYF.

A note on this clonotype: This could be a read error, since a much larger clone is one nucleotide away. The gene calls are TRBV7-8 and TRBJ2-5; 8 nucleotides agree with TRBD2. Trimming took 5 bases from V and 1 from J; bases not matched to a gene: 9. Germline CDR1 SGHVS, CDR2 FQNEAQ. The CDR3 runs 16 residues. The CDR3 sequence is CASSPEVAGCQETQYF. The CDR3 bases are TGTGCCAGCAGCCCAGAGGTAGCGGGGTGCCAAGAGACCCAGTACTTC.

The J gene is TRBJ2-7, the V gene TRBV4-1; TRBD2 is a possible D gene (5 bases). The germline V gene encodes CDR1 MGHRA and CDR2 YSYEKL. The CDR3 consists of 16 residues. The CDR3 nucleotides read TGTGCCAGCAGCCCCAATTGGCCGGGGAGCTCCTACGAGCAGTACGTC. Protein sequence: CASSPNWPGSSYEQYV.

The chain links TRBV28 to TRBJ1-4, with D unresolved. The V end was cut by 8 bases, the J end by 8 bases, with 12 bases between. Germline CDR1 is MDHEN and CDR2 is SYDVKM. The CDR3 is made up of 12 amino acids. Here the CDR3 DNA reads TGTGCCAGCGCAACCCTAGACGAAAAACTGTTTTTT. This translates into CASATLDEKLFF.

This chain links TRBV19 with TRBJ2-2, with D maybe TRBD2 (6 bases). Trimming removed 6 bases at V and 7 bases at J, with 18 bases between. This CDR3 is 15 amino acids long. CDR1 is LNHDA and CDR2 is SQIVND in the germline V gene (reference sequence). The CDR3 here is CASRVEGDIIGELFF. CDR3 sequence (DNA): TGTGCCAGTAGGGTGGAGGGCGATATTATCGGGGAGCTGTTTTTT. Together with reference TRBV19 and TRBJ2-2, the CDR3 gives the full variable domain: DGGITQSPKYLFRKEGQNVTLSCEQNLNHDAMYWYRQDPGQGLRLIYYSQIVNDFQKGDIAEGYSVSREKKESFPLTVTSAQKNPTAFYLCASRVEGDIIGELFFGEGSRLTVL.

V is TRBV11-2 and J is TRBJ2-3; no reliable D call. The germline CDR1 and CDR2 sequences are SGHAT and FQNNGV. V lost 5 bases, J lost 1 base, and 19 bases lay in between. The CDR3 spans 17 residues. CDR3: CASSLSMGRDRTDTQYF. The CDR3 region has the DNA TGTGCCAGCAGCCTCTCAATGGGTAGGGATCGCACAGATACGCAGTATTTT.

V and J are TRBV7-6 and TRBJ2-1; D remains ambiguous. Germline CDR1 is SGHVS and CDR2 is FNYEAQ. The ends were cut back, 1 base at V and 4 bases at J, with 17 bases in the middle. This CDR3 contains 17 residues. The CDR3 DNA sequence: TGTGCCAGCAGCTTAGTTCGCCGGATAGGTGGATACAATGAGCAGTTCTTC. Its translation: CASSLVRRIGGYNEQFF.

This clonotype occurred a few times. The V and J genes are TRBV4-1 and TRBJ1-5; D possibly corresponds to TRBD1 (5 bases). This CDR3 has 18 amino acids. V gave up 0 bases and J gave up 4 bases, with 19 bases separating them. CDR1 MGHRA and CDR2 YSYEKL come from the germline V gene. CDR3 DNA sequence: TGCGCCAGCAGCCAAGATTCCGGGGCATGGGAGAAGAATCAGCCCCAGCATTTT. This translates into CASSQDSGAWEKNQPQHF.

This clonotype was detected a few times. The CDR3 is CASSYTEGTQYF. The CDR3 DNA reads as TGTGCCAGCAGTTACACCGAAGGGACCCAGTACTTC. The J gene is TRBJ2-5, the V gene TRBV6-5; D not resolved. The germline gives CDR1 MNHEY, CDR2 SVGAGI. Trimming took 2 bases from V and 7 from J, leaving 8 bases between them. CDR3 size: 12 residues.